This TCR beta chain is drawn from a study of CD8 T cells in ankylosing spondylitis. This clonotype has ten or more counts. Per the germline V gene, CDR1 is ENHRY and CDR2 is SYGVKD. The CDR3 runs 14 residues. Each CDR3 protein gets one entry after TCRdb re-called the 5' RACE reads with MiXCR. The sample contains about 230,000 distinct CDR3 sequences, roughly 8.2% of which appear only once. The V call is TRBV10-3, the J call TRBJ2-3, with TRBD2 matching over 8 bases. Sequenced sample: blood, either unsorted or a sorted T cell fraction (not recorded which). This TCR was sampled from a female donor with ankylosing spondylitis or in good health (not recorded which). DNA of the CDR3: TGTGCTGCCAGGCAAGCGGGAGAAGCAGATACGCAGTATTTT. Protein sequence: CAARQAGEADTQYF.